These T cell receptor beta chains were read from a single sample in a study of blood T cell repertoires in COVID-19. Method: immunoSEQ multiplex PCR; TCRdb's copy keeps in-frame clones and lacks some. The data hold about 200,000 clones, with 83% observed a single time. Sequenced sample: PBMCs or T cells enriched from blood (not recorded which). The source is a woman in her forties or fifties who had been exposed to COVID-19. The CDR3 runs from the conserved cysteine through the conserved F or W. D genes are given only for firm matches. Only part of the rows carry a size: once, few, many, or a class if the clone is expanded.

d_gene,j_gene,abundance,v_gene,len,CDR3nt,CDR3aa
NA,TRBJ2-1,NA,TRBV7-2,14,TGTGCCAGCAGCTTGTCCAGGGGTGGACATGAGCAGTTCTTC,CASSLSRGGHEQFF
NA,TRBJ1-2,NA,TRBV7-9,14,TGTGCCAGCAGTCCCATCCGGTTAGACTATGGCTACACCTTC,CASSPIRLDYGYTF
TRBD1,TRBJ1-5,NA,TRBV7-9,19,TGTGCCAGCAGCTCCACTCTGACAGGGGGGGTATATAGCAATCAGCCCCAGCATTTT,CASSSTLTGGVYSNQPQHF
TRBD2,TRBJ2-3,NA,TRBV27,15,TGTGCCAGCAGTTGGGGGGGATGGAGCACAGATACGCAGTATTTT,CASSWGGWSTDTQYF
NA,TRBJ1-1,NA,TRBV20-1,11,TGCAGTGCTAGGGGACTCATAGAAGCTTTCTTT,CSARGLIEAFF
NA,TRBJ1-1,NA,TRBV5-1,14,TGCGCCAGCAGCTTGGGCGCTACTACAACGGAGGCTTTCTTT,CASSLGATTTEAFF
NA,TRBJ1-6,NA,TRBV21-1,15,TGTGCCAGCAGCAAAGAAAAGGAGGGTCGACCACCCCTCCACTTT,CASSKEKEGRPPLHF
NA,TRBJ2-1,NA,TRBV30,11,TGTGCCTGGAGTGATCAGTCGGAGCAGTTCTTC,CAWSDQSEQFF
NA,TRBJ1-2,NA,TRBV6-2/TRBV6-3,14,TGTGCCAGCAGTCCGCCCGGGATATACTATGGCTACACCTTC,CASSPPGIYYGYTF
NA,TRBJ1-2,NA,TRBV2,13,TGTGCCAGCGTTGGATCAGTGGAGTATGGCTACACCTTC,CASVGSVEYGYTF
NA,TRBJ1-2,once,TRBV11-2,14,TGTGCCAGCAGCGCCAGGGGCGGATACTATGGCTACACCTTC,CASSARGGYYGYTF
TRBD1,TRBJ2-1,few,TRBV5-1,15,TGCGCCAGCACCCTGACAGGGAGCCTCACTAATGAGCAGTTCTTC,CASTLTGSLTNEQFF
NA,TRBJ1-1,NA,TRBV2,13,TGTGCCAGCAGTGGAGACAGAAACACTGAAGCTTTCTTT,CASSGDRNTEAFF
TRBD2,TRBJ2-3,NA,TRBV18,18,TGTGCCAGCTCACCGAGACTAGCGGGGGGCCTTAGCACAGATACGCAGTATTTT,CASSPRLAGGLSTDTQYF
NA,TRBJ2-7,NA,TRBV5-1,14,TGCGCCAGCAGCTGGACAGACCCCTATTACGAGCAGTACTTC,CASSWTDPYYEQYF
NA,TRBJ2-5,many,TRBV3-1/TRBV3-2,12,TGTGCCAGCAGCCACAGGGGAGAGACCCAGTACTTC,CASSHRGETQYF
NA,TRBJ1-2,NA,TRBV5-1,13,TGCGCCAGCAGCTTGGTAGATTCGAGGGGCTACACCTTC,CASSLVDSRGYTF
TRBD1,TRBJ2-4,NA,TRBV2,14,TGTGCCAGCAGTTTTCCCACAGGGGAAAACATTCAGTACTTC,CASSFPTGENIQYF